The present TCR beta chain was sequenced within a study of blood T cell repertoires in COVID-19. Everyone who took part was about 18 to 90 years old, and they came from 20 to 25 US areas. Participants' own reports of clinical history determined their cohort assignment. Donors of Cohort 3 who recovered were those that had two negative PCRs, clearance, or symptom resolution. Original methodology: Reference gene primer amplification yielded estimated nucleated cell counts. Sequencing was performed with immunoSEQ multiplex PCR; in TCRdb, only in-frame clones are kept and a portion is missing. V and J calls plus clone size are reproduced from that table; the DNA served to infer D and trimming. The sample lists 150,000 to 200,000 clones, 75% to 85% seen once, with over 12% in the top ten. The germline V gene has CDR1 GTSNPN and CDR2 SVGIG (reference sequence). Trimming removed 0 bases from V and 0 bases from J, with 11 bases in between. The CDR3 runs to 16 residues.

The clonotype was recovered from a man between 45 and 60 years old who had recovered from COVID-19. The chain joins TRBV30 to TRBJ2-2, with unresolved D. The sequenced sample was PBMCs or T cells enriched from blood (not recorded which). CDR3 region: CAWSVLQTPNTGELFF. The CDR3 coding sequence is TGTGCCTGGAGTGTACTTCAGACACCGAACACCGGGGAGCTGTTTTTT.